This section outlines one T cell receptor beta chain sequence together with its context. Its specificity is unknown. The entry originates in a study of T cell responses to AZD1222 COVID-19 vaccine. Study findings and constraints: A mostly white British donor set with more females was recruited, and clonal diversity was possibly underestimated. Unmutated variant regions reportedly attract nearly half of all spike-specific TCRs.

The repertoire was sequenced with immunoSEQ multiplex PCR; TCRdb's copy has only in-frame clones and lacks some. The data contain 60,000 to 90,000 clones, over 75% of them singletons. The CDR3 loop spans 16 amino acids. Trimming pared 7 bases from V and 4 bases from J, leaving 20 bases between. Looked up from germline, CDR1 is LNHDA and CDR2 is SQIVND (reference sequence). This clonotype was obtained from an adult who received the AZD1222 COVID-19 vaccine. Here the sequenced sample was peripheral blood, taken 28 days after the second AZD1222 dose. The chain carries TRBV19 and TRBJ2-1, with D perhaps TRBD1 (6 bases). For the CDR3, the DNA is TGTGCCAGTAAGATAGTCGGGGACACCCGATACAATGAGCAGTTCTTC. The encoded protein is CASKIVGDTRYNEQFF.